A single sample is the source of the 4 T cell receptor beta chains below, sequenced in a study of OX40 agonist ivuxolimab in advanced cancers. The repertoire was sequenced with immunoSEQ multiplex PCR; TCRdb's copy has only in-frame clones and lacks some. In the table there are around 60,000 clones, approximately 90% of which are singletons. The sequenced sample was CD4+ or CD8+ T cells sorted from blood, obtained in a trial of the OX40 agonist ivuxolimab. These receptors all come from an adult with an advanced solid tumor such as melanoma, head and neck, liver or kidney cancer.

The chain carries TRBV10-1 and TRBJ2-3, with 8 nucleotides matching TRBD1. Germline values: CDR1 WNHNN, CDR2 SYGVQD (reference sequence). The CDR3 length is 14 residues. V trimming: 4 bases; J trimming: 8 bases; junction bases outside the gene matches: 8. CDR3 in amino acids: CASSAQGAIGTQYF. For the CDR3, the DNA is TGCGCCAGCAGTGCCCAGGGGGCAATCGGTACGCAGTATTTT.

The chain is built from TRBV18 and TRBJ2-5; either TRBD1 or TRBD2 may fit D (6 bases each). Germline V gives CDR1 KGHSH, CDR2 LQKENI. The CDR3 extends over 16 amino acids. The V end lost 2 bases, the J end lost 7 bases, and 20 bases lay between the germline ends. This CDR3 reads CASSPTTTRRGGTQYF. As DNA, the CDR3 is TGTGCCAGCTCACCAACGACGACTAGAAGAGGGGGGACCCAGTACTTC.

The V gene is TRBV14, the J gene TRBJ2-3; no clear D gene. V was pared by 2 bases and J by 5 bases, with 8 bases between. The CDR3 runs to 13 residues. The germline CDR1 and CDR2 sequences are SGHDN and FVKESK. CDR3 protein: CASSQFGGDTQYF. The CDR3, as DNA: TGTGCCAGCAGCCAATTCGGCGGAGATACGCAGTATTTT.

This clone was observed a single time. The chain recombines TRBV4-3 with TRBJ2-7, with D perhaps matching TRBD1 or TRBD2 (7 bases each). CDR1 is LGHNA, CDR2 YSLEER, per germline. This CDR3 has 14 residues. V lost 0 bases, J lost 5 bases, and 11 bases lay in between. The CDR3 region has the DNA TGCGCCAGCAGCCAAGAGCAGGGGGGGAACGAGCAGTACTTC. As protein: CASSQEQGGNEQYF.